The entry below gives a single T cell receptor beta chain sequence along with its context. In the study's own analysis: The authors estimated nucleated cell counts from reference gene primer amplification. Sequencing used immunoSEQ multiplex PCR; TCRdb keeps in-frame clones, though not all of them. Clone size and V and J calls were adopted from that table, with D and trimming inferred from the DNA. The profile shows more than 85,000 clones, 91% of them singletons. This sample stems from a study of blood T cell repertoires in COVID-19. Looking at the study overall: Whether acute or convalescent, the COVID-19 samples came from the United States, Italy and Spain. T cells, B-cell-depleted T cells, or PBMCs supplied cDNA or gDNA.

V gave up 1 base and J gave up 4 bases, with 15 bases separating them. CDR3 length: 16 residues. Germline CDR1 reads LGHDT; CDR2 reads YNNKEL (reference sequence). The chain is built from TRBV3-1 (or the pseudogene TRBV3-2) and TRBJ2-3, with a tentative D call TRBD1 (5 bases). The clonotype originates from a man between 18 and 35 years old with acute or convalescent COVID-19. The sample taken for sequencing was peripheral blood. CDR3 coding DNA: TGTGCCAGCAGCCAAGTGGCAGGGAAGATCCCAGATACGCAGTATTTT. It yields the protein CASSQVAGKIPDTQYF.